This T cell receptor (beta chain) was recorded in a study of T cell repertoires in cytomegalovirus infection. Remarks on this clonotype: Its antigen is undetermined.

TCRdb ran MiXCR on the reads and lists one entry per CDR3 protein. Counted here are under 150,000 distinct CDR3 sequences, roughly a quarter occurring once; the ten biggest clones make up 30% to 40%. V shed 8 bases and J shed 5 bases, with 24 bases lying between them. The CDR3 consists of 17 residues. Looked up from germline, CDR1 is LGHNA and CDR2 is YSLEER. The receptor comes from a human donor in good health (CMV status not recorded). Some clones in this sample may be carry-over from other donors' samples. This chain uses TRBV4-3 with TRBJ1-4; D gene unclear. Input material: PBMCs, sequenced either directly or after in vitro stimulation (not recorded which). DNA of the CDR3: TGCGCCAGCTCAGGACGGTCCGTTGTTGGAGGGAATGAAAAACTGTTTTTT. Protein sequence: CASSGRSVVGGNEKLFF.